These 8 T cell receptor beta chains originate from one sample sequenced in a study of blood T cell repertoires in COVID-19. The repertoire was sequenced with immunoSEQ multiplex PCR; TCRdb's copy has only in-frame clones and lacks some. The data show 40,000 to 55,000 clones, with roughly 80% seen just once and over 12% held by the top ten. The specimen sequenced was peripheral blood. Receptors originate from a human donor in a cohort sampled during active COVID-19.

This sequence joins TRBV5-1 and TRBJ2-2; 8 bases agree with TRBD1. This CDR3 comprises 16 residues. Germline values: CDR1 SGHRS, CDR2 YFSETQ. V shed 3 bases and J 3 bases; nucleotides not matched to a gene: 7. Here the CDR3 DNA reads TGCGCCAGCAGCTCTACCGGACAGGGCTACACCGGGGAGCTGTTTTTT. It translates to CASSSTGQGYTGELFF. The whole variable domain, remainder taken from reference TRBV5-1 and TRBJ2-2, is KAGVTQTPRYLIKTRGQQVTLSCSPISGHRSVSWYQQTPGQGLQFLFEYFSETQRNKGNFPGRFSGRQFSNSRSEMNVSTLELGDSALYLCASSSTGQGYTGELFFGEGSRLTVL.

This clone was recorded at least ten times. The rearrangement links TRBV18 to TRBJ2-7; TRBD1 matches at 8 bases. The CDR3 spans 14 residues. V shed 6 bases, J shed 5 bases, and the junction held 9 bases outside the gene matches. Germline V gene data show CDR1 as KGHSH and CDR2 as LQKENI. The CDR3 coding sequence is TGTGCCAGCTCGCGGGACAGGAATGCGGACGAGCAGTACTTC. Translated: CASSRDRNADEQYF.

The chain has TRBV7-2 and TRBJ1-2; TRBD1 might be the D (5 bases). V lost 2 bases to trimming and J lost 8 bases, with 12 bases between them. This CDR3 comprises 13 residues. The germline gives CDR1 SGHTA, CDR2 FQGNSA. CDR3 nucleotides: TGTGCCAGCAGCTTACTAGGACAATCGGGCTACACCTTC. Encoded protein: CASSLLGQSGYTF.

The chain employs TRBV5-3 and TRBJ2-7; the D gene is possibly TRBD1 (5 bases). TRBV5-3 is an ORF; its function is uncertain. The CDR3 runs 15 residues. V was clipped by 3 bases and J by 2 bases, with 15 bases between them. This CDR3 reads CARSSQRGKTYEQYF. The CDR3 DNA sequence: TGTGCCAGAAGCTCCCAAAGGGGCAAAACCTACGAGCAGTACTTC.

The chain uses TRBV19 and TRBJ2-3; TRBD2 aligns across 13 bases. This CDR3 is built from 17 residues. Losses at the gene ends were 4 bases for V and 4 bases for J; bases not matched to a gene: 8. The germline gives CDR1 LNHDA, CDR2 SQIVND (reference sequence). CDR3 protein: CASSKTSGRARADTQYF. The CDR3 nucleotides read TGTGCCAGTAGTAAAACTAGCGGGAGGGCCCGTGCAGATACGCAGTATTTT.

CDR3 DNA: TGTGCCAGTAGCCTCGGACAGGGAAGTCAGCCCCAGCATTTT. It specifies CASSLGQGSQPQHF. The V gene is TRBV19, the J gene TRBJ1-5; 8 bases fit TRBD1. Germline CDR1 reads LNHDA; CDR2 reads SQIVND (reference sequence). This CDR3 region has 14 residues. Losses at the gene ends were 6 bases for V and 6 bases for J; bases not matched to a gene: 7.

In nucleotides, the CDR3 is TGTGCCAGCAGCCAAGCGGGAGGGGACTACGAGCAGTACTTC. Encoded protein: CASSQAGGDYEQYF. This rearrangement joins TRBV3-1 (or the pseudogene TRBV3-2) to TRBJ2-7; TRBD2 aligns across 8 bases. This CDR3 spans 14 amino acids. Germline V lookup: CDR1 LGHDT, CDR2 YNNKEL (reference sequence). The trim removed 1 base at V and 3 bases at J, leaving 2 bases unmatched.

This CDR3 is CASSLEGGRPNEQFF. The CDR3 nucleotides are TGTGCCAGCAGCTTAGAGGGGGGGCGGCCCAATGAGCAGTTCTTC. The rearrangement uses TRBV7-8 and TRBJ2-1; a possible D gene is TRBD2 (7 bases). Germline V gives CDR1 SGHVS, CDR2 FQNEAQ. V lost 1 base to trimming and J lost 6 bases, with 13 bases between them. This CDR3 comprises 15 residues.